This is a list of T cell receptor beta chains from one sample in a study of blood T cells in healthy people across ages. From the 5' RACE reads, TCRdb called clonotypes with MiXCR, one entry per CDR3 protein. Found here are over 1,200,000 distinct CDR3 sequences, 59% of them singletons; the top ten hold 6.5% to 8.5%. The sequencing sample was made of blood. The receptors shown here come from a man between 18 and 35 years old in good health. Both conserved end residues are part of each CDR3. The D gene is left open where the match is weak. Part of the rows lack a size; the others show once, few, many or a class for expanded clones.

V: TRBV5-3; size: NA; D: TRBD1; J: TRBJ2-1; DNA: TGTGCCAGCAGCTTGGGGACGAGACAGGGTCTTTACAATGAGCAGTTCTTC; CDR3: CASSLGTRQGLYNEQFF
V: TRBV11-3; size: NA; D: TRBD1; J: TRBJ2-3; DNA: TGTGCCAGCAGCCCCCGACAGGGTCAAGATACGCAGTATTTT; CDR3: CASSPRQGQDTQYF
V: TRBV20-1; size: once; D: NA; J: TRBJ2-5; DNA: TGCAGTGCCAGAGGAGGGGGGCCTGGAGAGACCCAGTACTTC; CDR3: CSARGGGPGETQYF
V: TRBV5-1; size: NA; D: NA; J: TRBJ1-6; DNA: TGCGCCAGCAGCTTGAACTTGAGGAATTCACCCCTCCACTTT; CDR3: CASSLNLRNSPLHF
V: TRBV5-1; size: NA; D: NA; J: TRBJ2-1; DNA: TGCGCCAGCAGCCCGGGGGAAGGGTACAATGAGCAGTTCTTC; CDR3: CASSPGEGYNEQFF
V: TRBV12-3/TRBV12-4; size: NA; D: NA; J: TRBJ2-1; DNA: TGTGCCAGCAGTTTAGGTTCTTTCAGCCAGTTCTTC; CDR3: CASSLGSFSQFF
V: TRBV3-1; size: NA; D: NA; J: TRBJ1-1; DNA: TGTGCCAGCAGCCAAACCTTCCCCGACACTGAATCTTTCTTT; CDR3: CASSQTFPDTESFF
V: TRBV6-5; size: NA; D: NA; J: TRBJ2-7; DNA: TGTGCCAGCAGTCCTTCGACTAGACTTCTTCCGCAGTACTTC; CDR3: CASSPSTRLLPQYF
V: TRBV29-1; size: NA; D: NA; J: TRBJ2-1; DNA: TGCAGCGTTGAAAAGGGTGTAGGTGAGCAGTTCTTC; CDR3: CSVEKGVGEQFF
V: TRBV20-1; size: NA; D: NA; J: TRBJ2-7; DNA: TGCAGCGCCCCAGGGAGGCTTCGCTACGAGCAGTACTTC; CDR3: CSAPGRLRYEQYF
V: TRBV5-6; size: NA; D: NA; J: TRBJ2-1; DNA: TGTGCCAGCAGCTTTCGCGGGGGCGGATCCTACAATGAGCAGTTCTTC; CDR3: CASSFRGGGSYNEQFF
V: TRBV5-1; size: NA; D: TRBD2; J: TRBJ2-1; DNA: TGCGCCAGCAGCCTAGCGGGGGCTGGGGATGAGCAGTTCTTC; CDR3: CASSLAGAGDEQFF
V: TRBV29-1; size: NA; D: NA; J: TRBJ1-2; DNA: TGCAGCGTTGTGGGGGGTATCGATGGCTACACCTTC; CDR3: CSVVGGIDGYTF
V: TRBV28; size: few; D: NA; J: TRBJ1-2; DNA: TGTGCCAGCAGTTTTGGGCTTAATGGCTACACCTTC; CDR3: CASSFGLNGYTF
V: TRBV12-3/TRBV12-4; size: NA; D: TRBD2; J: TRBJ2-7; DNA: TGTGCCAGCAGCCGAAGCGGGAGGGCCCTGAACGAGCAGTACTTC; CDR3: CASSRSGRALNEQYF
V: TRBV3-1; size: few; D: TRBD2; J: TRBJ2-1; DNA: TGTGCCAGCAGCCAAGAGTCTAGCGGGAGGCCTTGGCATGAGCAGTTCTTC; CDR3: CASSQESSGRPWHEQFF
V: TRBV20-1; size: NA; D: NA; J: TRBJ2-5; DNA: TGCAGTGCTAGGGGTTCACGGGTCCAAGAGACCCAGTACTTC; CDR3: CSARGSRVQETQYF
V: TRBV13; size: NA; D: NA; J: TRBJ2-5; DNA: TGTGCCAGCAGCCCCGCAGGGGGAGGTAAAGAGACCCAGTACTTC; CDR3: CASSPAGGGKETQYF
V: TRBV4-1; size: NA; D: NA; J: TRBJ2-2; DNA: TGCGCCAGCAGCTACGGGACCGGCACCGGGGAGCTGTTTTTT; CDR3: CASSYGTGTGELFF
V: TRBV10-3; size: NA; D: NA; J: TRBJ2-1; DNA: TGTGCCATCAGTGAGTCAGGGACTTTGCGGGAGCAGTTCTTC; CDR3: CAISESGTLREQFF
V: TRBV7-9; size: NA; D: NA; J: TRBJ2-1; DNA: TGTGCCAGCAGCTCCACCATTAGGGCCAATGAGCAGTTCTTC; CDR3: CASSSTIRANEQFF
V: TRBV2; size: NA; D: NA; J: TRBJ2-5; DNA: TGTGCCAGCAGTGAAGGGACGGGGCCCCAAGAGACCCAGTACTTC; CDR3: CASSEGTGPQETQYF
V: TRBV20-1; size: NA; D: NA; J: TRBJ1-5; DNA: TGCAGTGCTAGAGATTTTGGGGGAATATATAGCAATCAGCCCCAGCATTTT; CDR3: CSARDFGGIYSNQPQHF
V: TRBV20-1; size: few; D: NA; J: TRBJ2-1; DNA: TGCAGTGCTAGTAGTCTAGTGGGCCGGTATGAGCAGTTCTTC; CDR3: CSASSLVGRYEQFF
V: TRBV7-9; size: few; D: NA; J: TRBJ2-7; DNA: TGTGCCAGCAGCTTAACCGGGACCTATGATTCCTACGAGCAGTACTTC; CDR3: CASSLTGTYDSYEQYF
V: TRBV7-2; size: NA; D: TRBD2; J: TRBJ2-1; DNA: TGTGCCAGCAGCGGCCGCGCGACTAGCGGGAGGGGGTCCTACAATGAGCAGTTCTTC; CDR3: CASSGRATSGRGSYNEQFF
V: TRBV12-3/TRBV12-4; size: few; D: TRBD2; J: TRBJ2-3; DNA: TGTGCCAGCAGTACAGTAGCGGGGGGCTCCACAGATACGCAGTATTTT; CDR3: CASSTVAGGSTDTQYF
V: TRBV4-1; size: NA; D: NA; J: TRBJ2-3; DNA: TGCGCCAGCAGCCAATCGAACGAAAAGTATTTT; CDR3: CASSQSNEKYF
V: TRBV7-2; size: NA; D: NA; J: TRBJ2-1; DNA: TGTGCCAGCAGCTTAGCGGTAACCAATGAGCAGTTCTTC; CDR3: CASSLAVTNEQFF
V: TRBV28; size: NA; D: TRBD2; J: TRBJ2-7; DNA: TGTGCCAGCAGTTTACGGGGGGGACCCCTTGGCGAGCAGTACTTC; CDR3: CASSLRGGPLGEQYF
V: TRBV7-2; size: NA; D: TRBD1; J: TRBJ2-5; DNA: TGTGCCAGCAGCGAACCGACAGGGTACGGAGAGACCCAGTACTTC; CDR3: CASSEPTGYGETQYF
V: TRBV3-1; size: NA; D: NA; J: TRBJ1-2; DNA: TGTGCCAGCAGCCAAGCAGCTAACTATGACTACACCTTC; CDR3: CASSQAANYDYTF
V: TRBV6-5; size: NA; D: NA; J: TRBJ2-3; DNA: TGTGCCAGCAGTTACTCCACCGGGAGAGGCACAGATACGCAGTATTTT; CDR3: CASSYSTGRGTDTQYF
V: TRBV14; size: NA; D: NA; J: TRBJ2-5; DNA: TGTGCCAGCAGCCCTACGGGGACTGGGATCCGTTATTTCGATGAGCAGTACTTC; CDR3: CASSPTGTGIRYFDEQYF
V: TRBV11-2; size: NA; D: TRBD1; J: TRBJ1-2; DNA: TGTGCCAGCAGCTTACATGGGACAGGGAAATCTGGCTACACCTTC; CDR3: CASSLHGTGKSGYTF
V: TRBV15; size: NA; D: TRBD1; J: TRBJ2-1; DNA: TGTGCCACCAGCAGAGAGACAGGGGGGTTGTACAATGAGCAGTTCTTC; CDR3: CATSRETGGLYNEQFF
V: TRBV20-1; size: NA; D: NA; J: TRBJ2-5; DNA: TGCAGTGCCCAAATCCGGGAAACCCAGTACTTC; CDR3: CSAQIRETQYF
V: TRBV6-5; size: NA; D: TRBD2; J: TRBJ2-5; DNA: TGTGCCAGCAGTTACTCGCGATGGGGGGGTACTGAGACCCAGTACTTC; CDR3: CASSYSRWGGTETQYF
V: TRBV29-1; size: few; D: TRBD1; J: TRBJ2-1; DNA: TGCAGCGTTGAGGGACAGATTTACAATGAGCAGTTCTTC; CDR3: CSVEGQIYNEQFF
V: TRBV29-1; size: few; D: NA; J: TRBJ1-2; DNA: TGCAGCGTTTCATCGGACGGTTCGCCCTCCTATGGCTACACCTTC; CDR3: CSVSSDGSPSYGYTF
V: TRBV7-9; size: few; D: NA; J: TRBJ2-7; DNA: TGTGCCAGCAGCCCAATCAGCACTTCCTACGAGCAGTACTTC; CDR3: CASSPISTSYEQYF
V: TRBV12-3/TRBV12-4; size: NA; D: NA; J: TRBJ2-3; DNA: TGTGCCAGCAGTAACGTAGCGGAGAGGGGAGATATGCAGTATTTT; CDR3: CASSNVAERGDMQYF
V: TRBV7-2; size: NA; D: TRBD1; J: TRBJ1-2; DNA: TGTGCCAGCAGCTTAGAAGGGACAGGAGTAATGAACTATGGCTACACCTTC; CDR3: CASSLEGTGVMNYGYTF
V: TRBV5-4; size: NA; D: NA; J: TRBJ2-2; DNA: TGTGCCAGCAGCTTGTTTGCCACCGGGGAGCTGTTTTTT; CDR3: CASSLFATGELFF
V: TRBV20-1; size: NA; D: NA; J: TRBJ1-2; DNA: TGCAGTGCACGGCAGACAGGATCCGACGGCTACACCTTC; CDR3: CSARQTGSDGYTF
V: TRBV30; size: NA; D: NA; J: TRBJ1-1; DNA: TGTGCCTGGATTGCGAACACTGAAGCTTTCTTT; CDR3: CAWIANTEAFF
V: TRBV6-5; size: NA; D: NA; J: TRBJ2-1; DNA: TGTGCCAGCAGTTACTCGTGGGGATCCGAGCAGTTCTTC; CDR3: CASSYSWGSEQFF
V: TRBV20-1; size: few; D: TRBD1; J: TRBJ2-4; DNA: TGCAGTGCCCAAGACAGGGGTAAAAACATTCAGTACTTC; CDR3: CSAQDRGKNIQYF
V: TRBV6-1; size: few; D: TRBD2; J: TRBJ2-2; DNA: TGTGCCATGGGAAGTCGGGAGGGCCTCGCCGGGGAGCTGTTTTTT; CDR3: CAMGSREGLAGELFF
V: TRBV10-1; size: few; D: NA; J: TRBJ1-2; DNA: TGCGCCAGCAGTGAGTCAGGGGCTGGCTACACCTTC; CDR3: CASSESGAGYTF
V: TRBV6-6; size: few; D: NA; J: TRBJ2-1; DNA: TGTGCCAGCAGTCGCGGCGCACCCTACAATGAGCAGTTCTTC; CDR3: CASSRGAPYNEQFF
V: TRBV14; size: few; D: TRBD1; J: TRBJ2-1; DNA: TGTGCCAGCAGCCAACATGGACAGGGGAGGAAGGCAAATGAGCAGTTCTTC; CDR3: CASSQHGQGRKANEQFF
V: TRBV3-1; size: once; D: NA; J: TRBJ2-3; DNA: TGTGCCATCAGAAACACCCTCGGGACAAACACAGATACGCAGTATTTT; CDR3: CAIRNTLGTNTDTQYF
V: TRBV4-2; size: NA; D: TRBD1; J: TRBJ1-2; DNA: TGTGCCAGCAGCCAAGAAGTTCAGGGGGCGTTAGGCTACACCTTC; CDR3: CASSQEVQGALGYTF